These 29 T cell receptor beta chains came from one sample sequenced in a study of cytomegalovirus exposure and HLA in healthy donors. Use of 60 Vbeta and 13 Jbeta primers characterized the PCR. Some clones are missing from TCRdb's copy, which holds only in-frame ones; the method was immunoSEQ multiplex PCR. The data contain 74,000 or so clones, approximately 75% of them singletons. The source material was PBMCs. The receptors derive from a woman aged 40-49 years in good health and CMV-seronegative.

For the CDR3, the DNA is TGTGCCAACAGCCCCCCCGGACAGGGGGCGTATGGCTACACCTTC. This encodes CANSPPGQGAYGYTF. V usage is TRBV28 and J usage is TRBJ1-2; TRBD1 aligns across 11 bases. Germline V gene lookup returns CDR1 MDHEN and CDR2 SYDVKM. Unmatched junction bases numbered 12, after V lost 10 bases and J lost 5 bases. The CDR3 loop spans 15 amino acids.

CDR3 region: CASSPLAGGRFNEQFF. The CDR3 DNA sequence: TGTGCCAGCAGCCCATTAGCGGGAGGGCGTTTCAATGAGCAGTTCTTC. The chain has TRBV7-9 and TRBJ2-1; 11 bases are a match to TRBD2. Germline loops: CDR1 SEHNR, CDR2 FQNEAQ (reference sequence). CDR3 length: 16 amino acids. With V trimmed by 5 bases and J by 6 bases, 9 bases remained unmatched.

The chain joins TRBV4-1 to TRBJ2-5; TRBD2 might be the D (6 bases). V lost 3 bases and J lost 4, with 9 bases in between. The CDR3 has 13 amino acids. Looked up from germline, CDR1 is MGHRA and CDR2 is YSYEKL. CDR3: CASSHWRGETQYF. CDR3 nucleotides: TGCGCCAGCAGCCATTGGAGGGGAGAGACCCAGTACTTC.

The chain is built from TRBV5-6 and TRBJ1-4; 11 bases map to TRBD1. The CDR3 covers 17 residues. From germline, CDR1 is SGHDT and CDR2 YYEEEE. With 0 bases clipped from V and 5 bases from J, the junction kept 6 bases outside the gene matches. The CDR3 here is CASSLAGQGGWNEKLFF. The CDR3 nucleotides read TGTGCCAGCAGCTTGGCGGGACAGGGGGGATGGAATGAAAAACTGTTTTTT.

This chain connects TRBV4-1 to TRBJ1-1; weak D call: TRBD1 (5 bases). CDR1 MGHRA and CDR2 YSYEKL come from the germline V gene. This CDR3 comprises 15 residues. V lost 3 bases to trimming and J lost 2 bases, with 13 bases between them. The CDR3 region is CASSHPGLANTEAFF. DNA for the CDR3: TGCGCCAGCAGCCACCCGGGACTGGCCAACACTGAAGCTTTCTTT.

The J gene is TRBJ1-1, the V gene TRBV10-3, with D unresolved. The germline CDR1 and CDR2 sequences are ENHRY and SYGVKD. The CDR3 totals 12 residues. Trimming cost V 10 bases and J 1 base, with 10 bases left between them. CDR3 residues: CATGAGNTEAFF. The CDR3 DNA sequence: TGTGCCACCGGAGCGGGGAACACTGAAGCTTTCTTT.

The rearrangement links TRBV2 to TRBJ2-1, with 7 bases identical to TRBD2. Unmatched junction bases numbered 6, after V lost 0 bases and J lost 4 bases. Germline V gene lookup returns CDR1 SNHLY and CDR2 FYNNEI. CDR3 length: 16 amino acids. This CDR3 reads CASSEALLGGYNEQFF. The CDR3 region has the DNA TGTGCCAGCAGTGAAGCGCTTCTGGGGGGGTACAATGAGCAGTTCTTC.

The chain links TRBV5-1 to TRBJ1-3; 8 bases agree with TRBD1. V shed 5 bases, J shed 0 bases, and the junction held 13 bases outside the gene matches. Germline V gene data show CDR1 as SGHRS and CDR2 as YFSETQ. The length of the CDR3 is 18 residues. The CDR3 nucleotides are TGCGCCAGCAGGAACGAACCGGGACAGGCTATCTCTGGAAACACCATATATTTT. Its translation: CASRNEPGQAISGNTIYF.

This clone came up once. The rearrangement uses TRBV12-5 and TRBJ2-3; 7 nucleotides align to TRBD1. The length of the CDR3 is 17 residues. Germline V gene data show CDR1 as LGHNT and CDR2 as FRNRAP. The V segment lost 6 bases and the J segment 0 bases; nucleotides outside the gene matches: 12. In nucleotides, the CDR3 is TGTGCTAGTGGACTGACGGGACAGCTCTCTAGCACAGATACGCAGTATTTT. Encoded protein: CASGLTGQLSSTDTQYF.

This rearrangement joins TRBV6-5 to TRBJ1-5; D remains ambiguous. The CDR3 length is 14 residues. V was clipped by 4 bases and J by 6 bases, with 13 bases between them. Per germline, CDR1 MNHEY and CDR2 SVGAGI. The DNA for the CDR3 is TGTGCCAGCAGTTTCAAAGGAGAGGGTCAGCCCCAGCATTTT. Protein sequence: CASSFKGEGQPQHF.

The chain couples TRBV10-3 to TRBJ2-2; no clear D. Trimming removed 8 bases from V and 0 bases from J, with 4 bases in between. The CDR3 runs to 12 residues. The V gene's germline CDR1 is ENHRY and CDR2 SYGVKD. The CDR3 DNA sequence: TGTGCCATCGGCCCGAACACCGGGGAGCTGTTTTTT. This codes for CAIGPNTGELFF.

Written as DNA, the CDR3 is TGTGCCAGCAGCTTGCGCCGGACAGGCTTAAATGAAAAACTGTTTTTT. This codes for CASSLRRTGLNEKLFF. The chain couples TRBV5-6 to TRBJ1-4, with 7 nucleotides matching TRBD1. V gave up 1 base and J gave up 5 bases; unmatched junction bases: 8. CDR3 length: 16 residues. Germline CDR1 is SGHDT and CDR2 is YYEEEE.

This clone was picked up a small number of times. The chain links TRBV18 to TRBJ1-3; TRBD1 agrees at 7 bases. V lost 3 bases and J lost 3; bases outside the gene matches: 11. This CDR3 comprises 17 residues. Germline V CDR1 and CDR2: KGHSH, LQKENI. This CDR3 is CASSPSRQGNSGNTIYF. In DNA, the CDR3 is TGTGCCAGCTCACCGTCAAGACAGGGAAATAGTGGAAACACCATATATTTT. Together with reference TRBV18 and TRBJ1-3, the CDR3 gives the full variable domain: NAGVMQNPRHLVRRRGQEARLRCSPMKGHSHVYWYRQLPEEGLKFMVYLQKENIIDESGMPKERFSAEFPKEGPSILRIQQVVRGDSAAYFCASSPSRQGNSGNTIYFGEGSWLTVV.

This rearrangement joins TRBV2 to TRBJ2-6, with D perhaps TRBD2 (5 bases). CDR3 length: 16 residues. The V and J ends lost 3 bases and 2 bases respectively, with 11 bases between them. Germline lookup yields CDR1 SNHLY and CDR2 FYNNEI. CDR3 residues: CASSDTGGAGANVLTF. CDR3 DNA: TGTGCCAGCAGTGATACTGGAGGTGCTGGGGCCAACGTCCTGACTTTC.

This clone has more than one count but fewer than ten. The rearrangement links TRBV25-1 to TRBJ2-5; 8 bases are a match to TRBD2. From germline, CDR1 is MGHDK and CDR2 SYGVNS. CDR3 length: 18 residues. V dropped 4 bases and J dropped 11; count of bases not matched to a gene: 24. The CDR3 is CASSVQPSGTRDRGEQYF. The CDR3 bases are TGTGCCAGCAGTGTCCAACCGTCCGGGACTAGGGACCGGGGGGAGCAGTACTTC.

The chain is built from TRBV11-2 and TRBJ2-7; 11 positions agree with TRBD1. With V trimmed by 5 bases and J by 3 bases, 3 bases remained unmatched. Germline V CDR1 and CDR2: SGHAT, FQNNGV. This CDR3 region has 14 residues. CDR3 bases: TGTGCCAGCAGCCCTGGGACAGGGGGCTACGAGCAGTACTTC. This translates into CASSPGTGGYEQYF.

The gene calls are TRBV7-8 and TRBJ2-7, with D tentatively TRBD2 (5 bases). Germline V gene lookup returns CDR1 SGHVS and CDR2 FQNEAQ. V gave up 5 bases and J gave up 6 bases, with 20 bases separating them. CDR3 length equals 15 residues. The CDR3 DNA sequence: TGTGCCAGCAGCGCGTTCGGGATCCTTTTCGGCGAGCAGTACTTC. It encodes CASSAFGILFGEQYF.

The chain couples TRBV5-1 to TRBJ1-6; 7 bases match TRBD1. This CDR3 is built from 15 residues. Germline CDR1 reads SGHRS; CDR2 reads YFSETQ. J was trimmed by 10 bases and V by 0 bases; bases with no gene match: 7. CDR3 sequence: CASSLGVQGESPLHF. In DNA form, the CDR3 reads TGCGCCAGCAGCTTGGGAGTCCAGGGGGAATCACCCCTCCACTTT.

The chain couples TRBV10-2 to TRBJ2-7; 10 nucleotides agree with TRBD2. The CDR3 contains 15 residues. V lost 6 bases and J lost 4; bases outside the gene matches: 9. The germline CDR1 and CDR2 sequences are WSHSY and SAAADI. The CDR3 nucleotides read TGCGCCAGCAGCAAGCAGCGGGAGGGCCCTTACGAGCAGTACTTC. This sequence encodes CASSKQREGPYEQYF.

The CDR3 spells CASSPSRGLEEKLFF. The CDR3 DNA sequence: TGTGCCAGCTCACCTAGCCGGGGACTTGAAGAAAAACTGTTTTTT. The J gene is TRBJ1-4, the V gene TRBV18; TRBD1 might be the D (5 bases). Per the germline V gene, CDR1 is KGHSH and CDR2 is LQKENI. V was cut by 3 bases and J by 8 bases, with 16 bases left in between. The CDR3 has 15 residues.

The CDR3: CASSEPPGGNTIYF. The CDR3 DNA follows: TGTGCCAGCAGCGAGCCCCCAGGAGGAAACACCATATATTTT. J is TRBJ1-3 and V is TRBV9; D gene unclear. In germline, CDR1 is SGDLS, CDR2 YYNGEE. Trimming took 3 bases from V and 4 from J, leaving 11 bases between them. The CDR3 is made up of 14 amino acids.

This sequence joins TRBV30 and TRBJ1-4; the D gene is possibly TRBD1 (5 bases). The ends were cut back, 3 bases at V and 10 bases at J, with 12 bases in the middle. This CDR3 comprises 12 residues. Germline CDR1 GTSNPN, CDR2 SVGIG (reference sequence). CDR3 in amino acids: CAWRGGPGKLFF. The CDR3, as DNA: TGTGCCTGGAGGGGGGGTCCCGGAAAACTGTTTTTT.

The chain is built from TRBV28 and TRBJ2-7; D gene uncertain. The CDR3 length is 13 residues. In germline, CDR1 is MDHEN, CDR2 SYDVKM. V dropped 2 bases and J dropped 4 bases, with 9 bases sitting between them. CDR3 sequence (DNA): TGTGCCAGCAGTTTAAGCCATACTTACGAGCAGTACTTC. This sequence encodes CASSLSHTYEQYF.

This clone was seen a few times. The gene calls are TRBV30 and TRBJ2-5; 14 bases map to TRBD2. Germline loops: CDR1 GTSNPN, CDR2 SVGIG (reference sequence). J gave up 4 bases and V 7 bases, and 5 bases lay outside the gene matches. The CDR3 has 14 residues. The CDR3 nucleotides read TGTGCCTTGCGGACTAGCGGGAGGCCAGAGACCCAGTACTTC. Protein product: CALRTSGRPETQYF.

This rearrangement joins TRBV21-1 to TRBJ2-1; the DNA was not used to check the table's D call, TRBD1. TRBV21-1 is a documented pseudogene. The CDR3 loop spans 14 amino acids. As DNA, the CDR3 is TGTGCCAGCAGCGCGACAGGGGGTGGGAATGAGCAGTTCTTC. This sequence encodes CASSATGGGNEQFF.

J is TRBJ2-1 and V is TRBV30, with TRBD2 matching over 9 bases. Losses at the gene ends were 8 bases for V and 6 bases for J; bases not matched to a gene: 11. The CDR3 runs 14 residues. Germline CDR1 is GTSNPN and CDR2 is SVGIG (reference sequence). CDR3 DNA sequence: TGTGCCCTCAAGGTCGCGGGGGGGCTCAATGAGCAGTTCTTC. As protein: CALKVAGGLNEQFF.

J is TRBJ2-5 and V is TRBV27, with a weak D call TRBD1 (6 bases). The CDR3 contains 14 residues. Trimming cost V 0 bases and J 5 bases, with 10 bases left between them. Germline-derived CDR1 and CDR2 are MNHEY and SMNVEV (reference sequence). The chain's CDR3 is CASSLSNRAETQYF. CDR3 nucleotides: TGTGCCAGCAGTTTATCCAACAGGGCCGAGACCCAGTACTTC.

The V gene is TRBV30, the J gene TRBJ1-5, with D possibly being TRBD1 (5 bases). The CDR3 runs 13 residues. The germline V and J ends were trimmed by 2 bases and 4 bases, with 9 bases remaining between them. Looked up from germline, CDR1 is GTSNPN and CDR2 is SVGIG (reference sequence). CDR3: CAWSRQINQPQHF. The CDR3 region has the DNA TGTGCCTGGAGTCGACAGATAAATCAGCCCCAGCATTTT.

Here the CDR3 DNA reads TGCGCCAGCAGCTATGAAGGGACTAGCGGAATTAGCACAGATACGCAGTATTTT. Encoded protein: CASSYEGTSGISTDTQYF. The chain links TRBV5-1 to TRBJ2-3, with 11 positions matching TRBD2. Germline V gene data show CDR1 as SGHRS and CDR2 as YFSETQ. The trim removed 3 bases at V and 0 bases at J, leaving 9 bases unmatched. This CDR3 has 18 residues.